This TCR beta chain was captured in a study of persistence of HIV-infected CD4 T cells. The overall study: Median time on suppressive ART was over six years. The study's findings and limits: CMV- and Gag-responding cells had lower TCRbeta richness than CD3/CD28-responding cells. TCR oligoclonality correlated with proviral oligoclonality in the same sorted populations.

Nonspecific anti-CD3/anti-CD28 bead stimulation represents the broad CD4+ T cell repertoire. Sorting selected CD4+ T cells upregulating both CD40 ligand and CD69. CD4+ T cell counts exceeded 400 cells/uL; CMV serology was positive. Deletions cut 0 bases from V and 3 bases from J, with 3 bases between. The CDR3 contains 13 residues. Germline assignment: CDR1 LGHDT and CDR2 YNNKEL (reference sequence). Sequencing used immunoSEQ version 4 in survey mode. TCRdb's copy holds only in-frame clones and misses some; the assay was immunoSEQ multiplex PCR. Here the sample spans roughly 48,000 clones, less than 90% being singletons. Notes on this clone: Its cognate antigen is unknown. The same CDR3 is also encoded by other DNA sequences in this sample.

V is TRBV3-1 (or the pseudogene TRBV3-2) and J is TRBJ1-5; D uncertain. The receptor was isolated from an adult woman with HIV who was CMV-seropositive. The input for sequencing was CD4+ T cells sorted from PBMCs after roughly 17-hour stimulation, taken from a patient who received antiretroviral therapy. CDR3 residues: CASSQDLNQPQHF. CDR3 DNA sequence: TGTGCCAGCAGCCAAGATCTCAATCAGCCCCAGCATTTT.